This T cell receptor (beta chain) was profiled in a study of identical twins. The germline V gene encodes CDR1 SGHNT and CDR2 YYREEE (reference sequence). The length of the CDR3 is 17 residues. The junction had 10 bases not matched to a gene; V was cut back by 0 bases and J by 9 bases. The table lists this clonotype with a few counts. TCRdb used MiXCR to reprocess the 5' RACE reads, holding one entry per CDR3 protein. Found here are roughly 200,000 distinct CDR3 sequences, around 6.8% of them singletons; the top ten hold about 2%. The data also belong to a second study, concerning yellow fever vaccine responses in identical twins.

The chain carries TRBV5-4 and TRBJ1-6; 9 bases match TRBD1. This TCR came from a woman under 30 in good health. The sample was memory (CD45RO+) T cells sorted from blood. CDR3 sequence reads: CASSLEGPGQGLSPLHF. CDR3 bases: TGTGCCAGCAGCTTGGAAGGACCGGGACAGGGACTTTCACCCCTCCACTTT.